The 8 T cell receptor beta chains presented below share a single source sample, sequenced in a study of identical twins. A single record per CDR3 protein comes from TCRdb applying MiXCR to the 5' RACE reads. The table includes 550,000 to 800,000 distinct CDR3 sequences, roughly 7.2% detected once. This sample also belongs to another study, concerning yellow fever vaccine responses in identical twins.

Sequenced sample: PBMCs. The source is a woman aged 18-35 years in good health.

This clonotype was counted only a few times. V gene TRBV20-1 combines with J gene TRBJ2-7, with TRBD2 matching over 12 bases. Per the germline V gene, CDR1 is DFQATT and CDR2 is SNEGSKA (reference sequence). J was trimmed by 10 bases and V by 5 bases; bases with no gene match: 3. This CDR3 is built from 11 residues. CDR3 in DNA: TGCAGTGCTGCGACTAGCGGGGGACAGTACGTC. Translation: CSAATSGGQYV.

The chain is built from TRBV15 and TRBJ2-5, with TRBD1 as a possible D gene (7 bases). The CDR3 consists of 17 residues. The V end was cut by 3 bases, the J end by 5 bases, with 22 bases between. The germline gives CDR1 LNHNV, CDR2 YYDKDF (reference sequence). CDR3 amino acids: CATSRARPTAGGETQYF. In DNA, the CDR3 is TGTGCCACCAGCAGGGCAAGGCCGACGGCAGGGGGGGAGACCCAGTACTTC.

In its sample, this clonotype was seen many times. The V and J genes are TRBV5-1 and TRBJ1-1, with 9 bases identical to TRBD1. The CDR3 consists of 16 residues. CDR1 SGHRS and CDR2 YFSETQ come from the germline V gene. The V and J ends lost 0 bases and 2 bases, in that order; junction bases with no gene match: 5. CDR3 DNA sequence: TGCGCCAGCAGCTTGGCCCTGGGACAGGGAAACACTGAAGCTTTCTTT. It is translated as CASSLALGQGNTEAFF.

This clonotype showed up just a few times. This chain uses TRBV5-1 with TRBJ2-3; 8 positions match TRBD1. Germline V CDR1 and CDR2: SGHRS, YFSETQ. V dropped 4 bases and J dropped 5; count of bases not matched to a gene: 9. CDR3 length: 15 amino acids. CDR3 amino acids: CASSPTGVLGDTQYF. The CDR3 region has the DNA TGCGCCAGCAGCCCGACAGGGGTGTTGGGAGATACGCAGTATTTT.

This clonotype was observed a few times. V usage is TRBV3-1 and J usage is TRBJ2-3; the D gene is possibly TRBD1 (5 bases). The CDR3 length is 15 residues. Trimming left V 5 bases short and J 2 bases short, with 14 bases between. Germline CDR1 LGHDT, CDR2 YNNKEL (reference sequence). In DNA form, the CDR3 reads TGTGCCAGCAGCTCAAGGGGCGGAGCCACAGATACGCAGTATTTT. Translated, it gives CASSSRGGATDTQYF.

This clonotype was detected ten times or more. The rearrangement joins TRBV20-1 to TRBJ1-4; no reliable D call. The CDR3 consists of 13 residues. Trimming cost V 6 bases and J 0 bases, with 8 bases left between them. CDR1 is DFQATT and CDR2 is SNEGSKA in the germline V gene (reference sequence). This chain's CDR3 is CSASRPTNEKLFF. CDR3 DNA: TGCAGTGCGTCCAGGCCAACTAATGAAAAACTGTTTTTT.

This clonotype was counted only a few times. The chain carries TRBV12-3 or TRBV12-4 and TRBJ2-2; no clear D. The CDR3 sequence is 14 residues long. Trimming stripped 5 bases from V and 4 bases from J, with 11 bases between. DNA for the CDR3: TGTGCCAGCAGTACATATCGGGTCACCGGGGAGCTGTTTTTT. Encoded protein: CASSTYRVTGELFF.

This sequence joins TRBV20-1 and TRBJ2-3; TRBD2 agrees at 15 bases. Germline-derived CDR1 and CDR2 are DFQATT and SNEGSKA (reference sequence). J lost 1 base, V lost 1 base, and 3 bases had no gene match. This CDR3 is 17 amino acids long. The CDR3 spells CSARGGLAGGRTDTQYF. CDR3 nucleotide sequence: TGCAGTGCTAGAGGGGGACTAGCGGGGGGCCGCACAGATACGCAGTATTTT.